The 12 T cell receptor beta chains below come from one sample, sequenced in a study of Graves' ophthalmopathy and Graves' hyperthyroidism. Amplification targeted the TCR beta CDR3 regions, with RNA transcripts as the source material. HTBI primers were employed in first-round RT-PCR, then a second-round multiplex PCR followed. TCRdb re-called the multiplex PCR reads with MiXCR, one entry per CDR3 protein. Seen here are 450,000 or so distinct CDR3 sequences, 14% observed once, and the top ten hold 9.8%. Sequences were obtained from blood. These TCRs come from a woman in her 30s with Graves' ophthalmopathy.

This clonotype appeared many times. V and J are TRBV30 and TRBJ1-6; D may be TRBD1 (5 bases). Germline V gene sequence: CDR1 GTSNPN, CDR2 SVGIG (reference sequence). The CDR3 is made up of 15 amino acids. V was pared by 4 bases and J by 2 bases, with 12 bases between. The CDR3 DNA is TGTGCCTGGAACGAGGGGCTTACCTATAATTCACCCCTCCACTTT. This sequence encodes CAWNEGLTYNSPLHF.

Ten or more counts support this clonotype. The V and J genes are TRBV5-1 and TRBJ1-3; 7 nucleotides match TRBD1. The V gene end was trimmed by 4 bases and the J gene end by 2 bases; junction bases not matched to a gene: 9. Germline values: CDR1 SGHRS, CDR2 YFSETQ. The CDR3 is 16 amino acids. The CDR3 DNA sequence: TGCGCCAGCAGCAGGCACAGGGGAGGCGCTGGAAACACCATATATTTT. Protein product: CASSRHRGGAGNTIYF.

The sample holds many counts of this clonotype. The chain links TRBV7-8 to TRBJ2-7; perhaps TRBD2 as D (5 bases). Germline V gives CDR1 SGHVS, CDR2 FQNEAQ. The CDR3 is 14 residues long. The V and J ends lost 5 bases and 7 bases respectively, with 18 bases between them. The CDR3: CASSTRTDLREQYF. The DNA for the CDR3 is TGTGCCAGCAGCACTCGGACTGATTTGAGGGAGCAGTACTTC. Filled out from reference TRBV7-8 and TRBJ2-7, the complete variable domain reads GAGVSQSPRYKVAKRGQDVALRCDPISGHVSLFWYQQALGQGPEFLTYFQNEAQLDKSGLPSDRFFAERPEGSVSTLKIQRTQQEDSAVYLCASSTRTDLREQYFGPGTRLTVT.

The chain carries TRBV6-1 and TRBJ2-7; 9 nucleotides align to TRBD2. V was pared by 2 bases and J by 1 base, with 6 bases of the junction left unmatched. CDR3 length: 16 residues. From germline, CDR1 is MNHNS and CDR2 SASEGT. The CDR3 protein is CASSEISGRQSYEQYF. In nucleotides, the CDR3 is TGTGCCAGCAGTGAAATTAGCGGGAGACAATCCTACGAGCAGTACTTC.

V usage is TRBV28 and J usage is TRBJ1-2, with D tentatively TRBD1 (6 bases). Trimming took off 3 bases at V and 8 bases at J, with 19 bases between the two ends. The CDR3 spans 15 residues. CDR1 is MDHEN, CDR2 SYDVKM, per germline. The CDR3 DNA follows: TGTGCCAGCAGTTTCCTCCAAACAAAGGGGGAGGGCTACACCTTC. It yields the protein CASSFLQTKGEGYTF.

The chain carries TRBV6-1 and TRBJ2-7, with 10 bases aligning to TRBD2. J gave up 4 bases and V 4 bases, and 7 bases lay outside the gene matches. Germline loops: CDR1 MNHNS, CDR2 SASEGT. The CDR3 has 15 residues. CDR3 in amino acids: CASSVLLAGMYEQYF. For the CDR3, the DNA is TGTGCCAGCAGTGTCCTACTAGCGGGGATGTACGAGCAGTACTTC.

The chain's CDR3 is CAISDQAGPSQETQYF. The CDR3 DNA reads TGTGCCATCAGTGACCAAGCGGGACCCTCCCAAGAGACCCAGTACTTC. This sequence joins TRBV10-3 and TRBJ2-5, with 7 bases that match TRBD2. Germline CDR1 reads ENHRY; CDR2 reads SYGVKD. The V segment lost 3 bases and the J segment 1 base; nucleotides outside the gene matches: 8. The CDR3 runs to 16 residues.

This clonotype was seen only a few times. V and J are TRBV5-1 and TRBJ2-7, with D perhaps matching TRBD1 (6 bases). Trimming shortened V by 4 bases and J by 4 bases, and 18 bases separated the two germline ends. Per germline, CDR1 SGHRS and CDR2 YFSETQ. The CDR3 totals 15 residues. The CDR3, as DNA: TGCGCCAGCAGCCGAACAGGGTTAGATTCTTACGAGCAGTACTTC. As protein: CASSRTGLDSYEQYF.

In its sample, this clonotype was seen many times. This chain uses TRBV7-2 with TRBJ2-7; 9 nucleotides align to TRBD1. Per the germline V gene, CDR1 is SGHTA and CDR2 is FQGNSA. J lost 6 bases, V lost 6 bases, and 6 bases had no gene match. The CDR3 sequence is 13 residues long. The CDR3 nucleotides are TGTGCCAGCAGACCCAACAGGGGGCTCGAGCAGTACTTC. Translation gives CASRPNRGLEQYF.

Ten or more counts support this clonotype. The chain recombines TRBV12-3 or TRBV12-4 with TRBJ2-7; D possibly uses TRBD1 or TRBD2 (5 bases each). The length of the CDR3 is 14 residues. V was clipped by 4 bases and J by 2 bases, with 12 bases between them. The CDR3 sequence is CASSSGTLPYEQYF. As DNA, the CDR3 is TGTGCCAGCAGTTCGGGGACCTTACCCTACGAGCAGTACTTC.

This clonotype was counted ten times or more. Here the CDR3 reads CASSLMRDDGYTF. CDR3 coding DNA: TGTGCCAGCAGCTTAATGAGGGATGATGGCTACACCTTC. The gene calls are TRBV11-2 and TRBJ1-2; D not certain. The CDR3 extends over 13 amino acids. The germline gives CDR1 SGHAT, CDR2 FQNNGV. Trimming cost V 2 bases and J 6 bases, with 10 bases left between them.

This clonotype was detected ten times or more. The gene calls are TRBV13 and TRBJ1-1; unclear D gene. The germline gives CDR1 PRHDT, CDR2 FYEKMQ (reference sequence). Trimming stripped 3 bases from V and 4 bases from J, with 6 bases between. CDR3 length: 12 amino acids. The CDR3 nucleotides read TGTGCCAGCAGCTTTGGTCCCACTGAAGCTTTCTTT. Its translation is CASSFGPTEAFF.